Shown below are 30 T cell receptor beta chains from a single sample sequenced in a study of T cells after yellow fever vaccination. TCRdb reprocessed the 5' RACE reads via MiXCR and lists one record per CDR3 protein. Among some 160,000 distinct CDR3 sequences listed, around 7% were seen once. Sequences were derived from CD4+ T cells sorted from PBMCs, sampled less than 6 days after the first yellow fever vaccination. All receptors derive from a young man who received the YFV17D yellow fever vaccine.

Here the CDR3 reads CAISDSLPGQGNTEAFF. The CDR3 nucleotides read TGTGCCATCAGTGATTCCCTACCGGGACAGGGGAACACTGAAGCTTTCTTT. This chain joins TRBV10-3 and TRBJ1-1, with 9 bases fitting TRBD1. This CDR3 spans 17 amino acids. After removal of 3 bases from V and 1 base from J, the junction contained 9 bases not matched to a gene. In germline, CDR1 is ENHRY, CDR2 SYGVKD.

This clonotype was detected many times. V usage is TRBV9 and J usage is TRBJ2-1; TRBD1 might be the D (6 bases). The V end was cut by 1 base, the J end by 7 bases, with 9 bases between. The CDR3 spans 13 residues. Germline V gives CDR1 SGDLS, CDR2 YYNGEE. The CDR3 DNA follows: TGTGCCAGCAGCGTAAACACAGGGAATGAGCAGTTCTTC. It yields the protein CASSVNTGNEQFF.

This clonotype turned up a few times. J is TRBJ2-3 and V is TRBV24-1; no firm D call. Germline CDR1 reads KGHDR; CDR2 reads SFDVKD. V lost 3 bases, J lost 7 bases, and 10 bases lay in between. There are 13 residues in the CDR3. CDR3 coding DNA: TGTGCCACCAGTGATATGAGGACGTATACGCAGTATTTT. It translates to CATSDMRTYTQYF.

This clonotype was seen at least ten times. The rearrangement links TRBV4-1 to TRBJ1-2, with D maybe TRBD1 (5 bases). Germline V gene data show CDR1 as MGHRA and CDR2 as YSYEKL. The CDR3 sequence is 16 residues long. Trimming shortened V by 0 bases and J by 2 bases, and 13 bases separated the two germline ends. The CDR3 loop is CASSQEIRDGNYGYTF. The CDR3 DNA is TGCGCCAGCAGCCAAGAAATCAGGGACGGCAACTATGGCTACACCTTC.

This clonotype has just a few counts. V is TRBV12-3 or TRBV12-4 and J is TRBJ1-5; D remains unclear. This CDR3 spans 16 amino acids. Trimming stripped 6 bases from V and 0 bases from J, with 15 bases between. The CDR3: CASSHDVQASNQPQHF. The CDR3 DNA follows: TGTGCCAGCAGCCATGACGTTCAGGCTAGCAATCAGCCCCAGCATTTT.

The CDR3 DNA reads as TGCGCCAGCAGCCAGACGGACGCCTGGGCCGGGGAGCTGTTTTTT. It specifies CASSQTDAWAGELFF. V gene TRBV5-1 combines with J gene TRBJ2-2; D not resolved. Germline V gene sequence: CDR1 SGHRS, CDR2 YFSETQ. Trimming pared 4 bases from V and 6 bases from J, leaving 16 bases between. The CDR3 contains 15 residues. The complete variable domain, with remaining parts taken from reference TRBV5-1 and TRBJ2-2, reads KAGVTQTPRYLIKTRGQQVTLSCSPISGHRSVSWYQQTPGQGLQFLFEYFSETQRNKGNFPGRFSGRQFSNSRSEMNVSTLELGDSALYLCASSQTDAWAGELFFGEGSRLTVL.

The genes are TRBV7-3 and TRBJ2-3; tentative D call: TRBD2 (5 bases). The CDR3 loop spans 14 amino acids. Per germline, CDR1 SGHTA and CDR2 FQGTGA. V dropped 5 bases and J dropped 4 bases, with 13 bases sitting between them. DNA of the CDR3: TGTGCCAGCAGCGTCGGAAATAGCGCAGATACGCAGTATTTT. It is translated as CASSVGNSADTQYF.

V and J are TRBV5-6 and TRBJ2-7; D is undetermined. Germline assignment: CDR1 SGHDT and CDR2 YYEEEE. Trimming removed 1 base at V and 7 bases at J, with 6 bases between. This CDR3 contains 11 residues. The CDR3 DNA sequence: TGTGCCAGCAGCTTGAATGTGGAGCAGTACTTC. Its translation is CASSLNVEQYF.

Ten or more counts support this clonotype. The rearrangement joins TRBV20-1 to TRBJ2-1; 8 bases map to TRBD2. The trim removed 8 bases at V and 6 bases at J, leaving 12 bases unmatched. Per germline, CDR1 DFQATT and CDR2 SNEGSKA (reference sequence). CDR3 size: 14 residues. CDR3 sequence (DNA): TGCAGTCTAGCCCGGACTAGCCTTTCCAATGAGCAGTTCTTC. It encodes CSLARTSLSNEQFF.

This clonotype was observed a few times. V and J are TRBV18 and TRBJ2-3; 7 bases agree with TRBD2. The V gene end was trimmed by 1 base and the J gene end by 3 bases; junction bases not matched to a gene: 10. Germline assignment: CDR1 KGHSH and CDR2 LQKENI. CDR3 size: 17 residues. The CDR3 is CASSPQASGGGTDTQYF. The CDR3 region has the DNA TGTGCCAGCTCACCACAAGCCTCCGGCGGGGGAACAGATACGCAGTATTTT.

This clonotype was counted ten times or more. J is TRBJ2-1 and V is TRBV7-9; 7 bases line up with TRBD2. V lost 1 base and J lost 7; bases outside the gene matches: 1. The CDR3 is 13 amino acids. The V gene's germline CDR1 is SEHNR and CDR2 FQNEAQ (reference sequence). The CDR3 is CASSLGAGNEQFF. CDR3 sequence (DNA): TGTGCCAGCAGCTTAGGAGCGGGGAATGAGCAGTTCTTC.

This clonotype was counted ten times or more. The chain recombines TRBV10-3 with TRBJ2-7; D perhaps matches TRBD2 (5 bases). The germline CDR1 and CDR2 sequences are ENHRY and SYGVKD. V was clipped by 4 bases and J by 0 bases, with 7 bases between them. CDR3 size: 13 residues. CDR3 amino acids: CAISGGSSYEQYV. The CDR3 DNA sequence: TGTGCCATCAGTGGCGGGTCCTCCTACGAGCAGTACGTC.

This clonotype was found many times. V gene TRBV7-2 combines with J gene TRBJ1-6; D not certain. Trimming left V 4 bases short and J 6 bases short, with 13 bases between. Germline-derived CDR1 and CDR2 are SGHTA and FQGNSA. The CDR3 consists of 15 residues. The CDR3 nucleotides are TGTGCCAGCAGCTCCAGGAGGGAGGGTAATTCACCCCTCCACTTT. It is translated as CASSSRREGNSPLHF.

This chain links TRBV18 with TRBJ2-5, with TRBD1 matching 7 bases. V dropped 6 bases and J dropped 1; count of bases not matched to a gene: 11. CDR1 KGHSH and CDR2 LQKENI come from the germline V gene. This CDR3 spans 16 amino acids. The CDR3 DNA follows: TGTGCCAGCTCCATAAACCGGCAGGGGGTCCAAGAGACCCAGTACTTC. This sequence encodes CASSINRQGVQETQYF.

This clonotype was recorded at least ten times. The chain couples TRBV20-1 to TRBJ1-1, with 8 nucleotides matching TRBD1. Germline assignment: CDR1 DFQATT and CDR2 SNEGSKA (reference sequence). The CDR3 covers 13 residues. The CDR3 DNA reads TGCACCTCCCCCGGACAGGGAAACACTGAAGCTTTCTTT. Translation gives CTSPGQGNTEAFF.

The sample holds many counts of this clonotype. V usage is TRBV5-6 and J usage is TRBJ2-3; TRBD1 agrees at 7 bases. CDR3 length: 14 amino acids. The ends lost 2 bases at V and 2 bases at J; junction bases unmatched: 2. In germline, CDR1 is SGHDT, CDR2 YYEEEE. The DNA of the CDR3 is TGTGCCAGCAGCTTTGGGACAGCCACAGATACGCAGTATTTT. Amino acid sequence: CASSFGTATDTQYF.

This clonotype has a handful of counts. The chain recombines TRBV4-2 with TRBJ2-7; 9 nucleotides line up with TRBD1. Unmatched junction bases numbered 13, after V lost 8 bases and J lost 2 bases. Germline lookup yields CDR1 LGHNA and CDR2 YNFKEQ. The CDR3 runs 16 residues. For the CDR3, the DNA is TGTGCCAGCCAAAAAGAGGTTGGACAGGGGACCTACGAGCAGTACTTC. Protein sequence: CASQKEVGQGTYEQYF.

This clonotype was observed many times. This chain connects TRBV16 to TRBJ2-7; TRBD1 agrees at 7 bases. Unmatched junction bases numbered 18, after V lost 4 bases and J lost 3 bases. CDR3 size: 18 residues. In germline, CDR1 is KGHSY, CDR2 FQNENV. The CDR3 DNA sequence: TGTGCCAGCAGCCCGAAATCCCCTGGTAGGGGACAGCTCTACGAGCAGTACTTC. This sequence encodes CASSPKSPGRGQLYEQYF.

This clonotype was observed a handful of times. The rearrangement links TRBV5-1 to TRBJ1-1, with no clear D. The germline gives CDR1 SGHRS, CDR2 YFSETQ. This CDR3 has 13 amino acids. V was clipped by 0 bases and J by 3 bases, with 6 bases between them. CDR3 protein: CASSLDGYTEAFF. The CDR3 DNA is TGCGCCAGCAGCTTGGATGGCTACACTGAAGCTTTCTTT.

This clonotype has at least ten counts. The V call is TRBV5-1, the J call TRBJ2-5, with D maybe TRBD2 (6 bases). Germline V gene data show CDR1 as SGHRS and CDR2 as YFSETQ. The CDR3 extends over 16 amino acids. The ends were cut back, 0 bases at V and 7 bases at J, with 19 bases in the middle. The CDR3 sequence: CASSLASGAGSRTQYF. CDR3 coding DNA: TGCGCCAGCAGCTTGGCCAGTGGGGCGGGATCTCGGACCCAGTACTTC.

This clonotype was seen repeatedly, ten times or more. The chain couples TRBV4-3 to TRBJ1-2; 9 bases are shared with TRBD1. Germline V gene data show CDR1 as LGHNA and CDR2 as YSLEER. This CDR3 is 17 amino acids long. After removal of 1 base from V and 4 bases from J, the junction contained 10 bases not matched to a gene. The DNA of the CDR3 is TGCGCCAGCAGCCAAGGCGGGGTCCGGGACAGGGCCTATGGCTACACCTTC. Residues: CASSQGGVRDRAYGYTF.

Notes on this clonotype: This may come from a read error, since a much larger clone is one base off. The chain recombines TRBV5-1 with TRBJ2-3; D is unclear. Germline-derived CDR1 and CDR2 are SGHRS and YFSETQ. V gave up 2 bases and J gave up 0 bases, with 7 bases separating them. The CDR3 is made up of 14 amino acids. The CDR3 DNA follows: TGCGCCAGCAGCTTCGACACCAGCACAGATACGCAGTATTTT. Translating it yields CASSFDTSTDTQYF.

This clonotype was detected many times. The V and J genes are TRBV28 and TRBJ2-5; TRBD1 aligns across 10 bases. Per the germline V gene, CDR1 is MDHEN and CDR2 is SYDVKM. The CDR3 has 17 residues. V shed 5 bases and J 0 bases; nucleotides not matched to a gene: 9. The CDR3 here is CASSPGQGRSYQETQYF. The CDR3 bases are TGTGCCAGCAGTCCGGGACAGGGGAGGTCGTACCAAGAGACCCAGTACTTC. Filled out from reference TRBV28 and TRBJ2-5, the complete variable domain reads DVKVTQSSRYLVKRTGEKVFLECVQDMDHENMFWYRQDPGLGLRLIYFSYDVKMKEKGDIPEGYSVSREKKERFSLILESASTNQTSMYLCASSPGQGRSYQETQYFGPGTRLLVL.

In this sample, this clonotype turned up many times. The gene calls are TRBV9 and TRBJ2-7; TRBD1 might be the D (6 bases). CDR1 and CDR2 from the germline V gene are SGDLS and YYNGEE. The V end was cut by 1 base, the J end by 2 bases, with 16 bases between. There are 16 residues in the CDR3. The CDR3 nucleotides read TGTGCCAGCAGCGTAAGACCACGGGACAAGACCTACGAGCAGTACTTC. It encodes CASSVRPRDKTYEQYF.

This clonotype was detected a few times. The V and J genes are TRBV27 and TRBJ2-3; a weak D match, TRBD2 (5 bases). Per germline, CDR1 MNHEY and CDR2 SMNVEV (reference sequence). Trimming stripped 6 bases from V and 4 bases from J, with 20 bases between. The CDR3 is 16 amino acids. CDR3 sequence (DNA): TGTGCCAGCAGCTCTCGTACTAGGACCCTCTCAGATACGCAGTATTTT. Translating gives CASSSRTRTLSDTQYF.

The chain uses TRBV19 and TRBJ1-1; weak D call: TRBD1 (6 bases). Per the germline V gene, CDR1 is LNHDA and CDR2 is SQIVND (reference sequence). With 7 bases removed from V and 4 bases from J, the gap between germline ends came to 16 bases. This CDR3 has 14 residues. CDR3 amino acids: CASNLRGASTEAFF. CDR3 nucleotides: TGTGCCAGTAACCTTAGGGGGGCTAGCACTGAAGCTTTCTTT.

For this clonotype: This clone may be a read error of a much larger clone one base away. The chain is built from TRBV12-3 or TRBV12-4 and TRBJ2-5; 9 nucleotides line up with TRBD1. The CDR3 totals 15 residues. Trimming took 6 bases from V and 6 from J; bases not matched to a gene: 11. The CDR3 here is CASRNSVQGAKTQYF. The DNA of the CDR3 is TGTGCCAGCAGGAACTCGGTACAGGGGGCGAAGACCCAGTACTTC.

Ten or more counts support this clonotype. The genes are TRBV12-3 or TRBV12-4 and TRBJ1-2; weak D call: TRBD1 (5 bases). The CDR3 is 14 amino acids. Trimming left V 7 bases short and J 7 bases short, with 19 bases between. The CDR3 nucleotides are TGTGCCAGCACTTCCTCAGGGTATTCAGGTGGCTACACCTTC. Translated: CASTSSGYSGGYTF.

V usage is TRBV19 and J usage is TRBJ2-3, with D perhaps matching TRBD1 or TRBD2 (5 bases each). Trimming removed 1 base at V and 12 bases at J, with 14 bases between. The germline gives CDR1 LNHDA, CDR2 SQIVND (reference sequence). This CDR3 contains 13 residues. CDR3 amino acids: CASSIVRAGRQYF. The CDR3 DNA reads TGTGCCAGTAGTATAGTAAGGGCAGGGAGACAGTATTTT.

This clonotype was counted ten times or more. The CDR3 here is CASSPQTNSNYGYTF. Here the CDR3 DNA reads TGTGCCAGCTCACCACAAACTAACTCTAACTATGGCTACACCTTC. The chain recombines TRBV18 with TRBJ1-2; no reliable D call. The CDR3 has 15 residues. Germline CDR1 KGHSH, CDR2 LQKENI. V lost 1 base and J lost 0, with 9 bases in between. The full variable domain, completed using reference TRBV18 and TRBJ1-2, is NAGVMQNPRHLVRRRGQEARLRCSPMKGHSHVYWYRQLPEEGLKFMVYLQKENIIDESGMPKERFSAEFPKEGPSILRIQQVVRGDSAAYFCASSPQTNSNYGYTFGSGTRLTVV.